This passage covers 17 T cell receptor beta chains from one sample sequenced in a study of T cells in Graves' hyperthyroidism and ophthalmopathy. Researchers took RNA transcripts and amplified the TCR beta CDR3 regions from them. The HTBI primer set drove a first-round RT-PCR of the TCR CDR3. One entry per CDR3 protein, called by TCRdb with MiXCR from the multiplex PCR reads. The profile shows about 260,000 distinct CDR3 sequences, less than 30% of them singletons. Sequencing input: blood. These receptors came from a man between 40 and 49 years old with Graves' hyperthyroidism that later progressed to Graves' ophthalmopathy.

This clonotype was picked up many times. The chain joins TRBV20-1 to TRBJ1-6; tentatively, D is TRBD1 (5 bases). This CDR3 has 16 residues. The V end was cut by 2 bases, the J end by 0 bases, with 11 bases between. Germline values: CDR1 DFQATT, CDR2 SNEGSKA (reference sequence). For the CDR3, the DNA is TGCAGTGCTAGAACAGGAGTAAGCTCCTATAATTCACCCCTCCACTTT. It is translated as CSARTGVSSYNSPLHF.

This clonotype came up many times. The chain links TRBV6-5 to TRBJ2-4; D ambiguous. From germline, CDR1 is MNHEY and CDR2 SVGAGI. The V end lost 4 bases, the J end lost 8 bases, and 18 bases lay between the germline ends. The CDR3 length is 15 residues. The CDR3 DNA follows: TGTGCCAGCAGTTCCCCCAATCGTAGCCCCTACATTCAGTACTTC. The encoded protein is CASSSPNRSPYIQYF.

This clonotype was seen ten or more times. This chain links TRBV15 with TRBJ1-5, with D possibly being TRBD1 (5 bases). Per the germline V gene, CDR1 is LNHNV and CDR2 is YYDKDF (reference sequence). V gave up 2 bases and J gave up 4 bases, with 12 bases separating them. The CDR3 is made up of 15 amino acids. This CDR3 reads CATSRRDSKNQPQHF. In DNA, the CDR3 is TGTGCCACCAGCAGACGAGACAGTAAAAATCAGCCCCAGCATTTT.

This clonotype was detected ten times or more. The chain recombines TRBV6-1 with TRBJ1-1, with 11 nucleotides matching TRBD1. Losses at the gene ends were 4 bases for V and 1 base for J; bases not matched to a gene: 8. The germline V gene encodes CDR1 MNHNS and CDR2 SASEGT. CDR3 length equals 17 residues. The CDR3 DNA is TGTGCCAGCAGTGGCGGACAGGGGGCGGGTTGGAACACTGAAGCTTTCTTT. Protein sequence: CASSGGQGAGWNTEAFF.

This clonotype has at least ten counts. The chain links TRBV28 to TRBJ1-3; D unclear. This CDR3 has 15 amino acids. Trimming took 4 bases from V and 0 from J, leaving 10 bases between them. CDR1 and CDR2 from the germline V gene are MDHEN and SYDVKM. CDR3 in amino acids: CASSSVERSGNTIYF. CDR3 in DNA: TGTGCCAGCAGTTCGGTGGAACGCTCTGGAAACACCATATATTTT.

This clonotype was detected ten times or more. The chain uses TRBV4-1 and TRBJ2-7; 8 bases line up with TRBD2. The CDR3 has 16 residues. Germline loops: CDR1 MGHRA, CDR2 YSYEKL. Trimming removed 1 base from V and 0 bases from J; junction bases left unmatched: 5. CDR3 bases: TGCGCCAGCAGCCAAGTTGAGGCGGGAGGCTCCTACGAGCAGTACTTC. It translates to CASSQVEAGGSYEQYF.

The genes are TRBV5-1 and TRBJ2-7; D is possibly TRBD1 or TRBD2 (5 bases each). Trimming removed 4 bases at V and 2 bases at J, with 16 bases between. The CDR3 is made up of 15 amino acids. Germline V lookup: CDR1 SGHRS, CDR2 YFSETQ. CDR3 region: CASSPPGRETYEQYF. The CDR3, as DNA: TGCGCCAGCAGCCCCCCCGGCAGGGAGACCTACGAGCAGTACTTC.

This clonotype was seen ten or more times. The J gene is TRBJ2-2, the V gene TRBV12-3 or TRBV12-4, with TRBD1 matching over 7 bases. This CDR3 has 14 amino acids. After removal of 7 bases from V and 6 bases from J, the junction contained 8 bases not matched to a gene. CDR3 loop: CASILGGRAGELFF. CDR3 nucleotide sequence: TGTGCCAGCATCCTAGGGGGCAGGGCCGGGGAGCTGTTTTTT.

This clonotype was detected ten times or more. The chain recombines TRBV6-5 with TRBJ2-7, with D possibly TRBD2 on 5 matching bases. In germline, CDR1 is MNHEY, CDR2 SVGAGI. CDR3 length: 17 residues. V dropped 0 bases and J dropped 4 bases, with 19 bases sitting between them. CDR3 nucleotides: TGTGCCAGCAGTTACTCGAGGGTCCGACATCTACAATACGAGCAGTACTTC. This encodes CASSYSRVRHLQYEQYF.

This clonotype came up many times. The chain employs TRBV11-2 and TRBJ2-5, with 8 bases lining up with TRBD2. CDR1 and CDR2 (germline): SGHAT, FQNNGV. The CDR3 sequence is 14 residues long. V trimming: 5 bases; J trimming: 3 bases; junction bases outside the gene matches: 5. CDR3 residues: CASSPRGLEETQYF. The CDR3 nucleotides read TGTGCCAGCAGCCCCCGGGGACTAGAAGAGACCCAGTACTTC.

This clonotype came up many times. The J gene is TRBJ2-7, the V gene TRBV14, with TRBD2 matching over 8 bases. The CDR3 runs 16 residues. Germline trimming cut 0 bases from V and 4 bases from J; bases unmatched to any gene: 8. Germline CDR1 is SGHDN and CDR2 is FVKESK. This chain's CDR3 is CASSQDGSSGWYEQYF. DNA for the CDR3: TGTGCCAGCAGCCAAGATGGGTCTAGCGGGTGGTACGAGCAGTACTTC.

The V gene is TRBV30, the J gene TRBJ1-2, with D unclear. CDR3 size: 10 residues. The V end lost 8 bases, the J end lost 6 bases, and 10 bases lay between the germline ends. CDR1 is GTSNPN, CDR2 SVGIG, per germline (reference sequence). CDR3: CAPPTDGYTF. CDR3 DNA sequence: TGTGCCCCCCCGACGGATGGCTACACCTTC.

This clonotype has a count of ten or more. This chain connects TRBV5-6 to TRBJ1-1; D is unclear. V gave up 4 bases and J gave up 3 bases, with 13 bases separating them. Germline loops: CDR1 SGHDT, CDR2 YYEEEE. CDR3 length: 14 amino acids. CDR3 amino acids: CASSLPGGDTEAFF. In DNA form, the CDR3 reads TGTGCCAGCAGCCTACCGGGAGGAGACACTGAAGCTTTCTTT.

This clonotype has a count of ten or more. CDR3 in amino acids: CASSFGPSGKVETQYF. In nucleotides, the CDR3 is TGTGCCAGCAGTTTTGGTCCTAGCGGGAAAGTCGAGACCCAGTACTTC. The V call is TRBV12-3 or TRBV12-4, the J call TRBJ2-5; TRBD2 matches at 9 bases. The CDR3 contains 16 residues. Trimming removed 3 bases from V and 5 bases from J; junction bases left unmatched: 10.

This clonotype showed up many times. The rearrangement links TRBV20-1 to TRBJ1-5, with unresolved D. The germline gives CDR1 DFQATT, CDR2 SNEGSKA (reference sequence). Trimming removed 6 bases from V and 5 bases from J, with 14 bases in between. The CDR3 is 13 amino acids. The CDR3 region has the DNA TGCAGTGCCCGAGTGGAGGGAGATCAGCCCCAGCATTTT. It specifies CSARVEGDQPQHF.

This clonotype occurred many times. This chain joins TRBV5-1 and TRBJ1-1; D perhaps matches TRBD1 (5 bases). The CDR3 totals 11 residues. Germline V gene lookup returns CDR1 SGHRS and CDR2 YFSETQ. V dropped 4 bases and J dropped 11 bases, with 12 bases sitting between them. The CDR3 DNA reads as TGCGCCAGCAGCGACAGTGTTGTGGCTTTCTTT. This encodes CASSDSVVAFF.

The chain employs TRBV6-2 or TRBV6-3 and TRBJ1-1; D is undetermined. There are 12 residues in the CDR3. CDR1 is MNHEY and CDR2 is SVGEGT in the germline V gene. V was clipped by 0 bases and J by 6 bases, with 5 bases between them. The DNA for the CDR3 is TGTGCCAGCAGTTACTCTACCCCTGAAGCTTTCTTT. Translating it yields CASSYSTPEAFF.